The 19 T cell receptor beta chains below come from one sample, sequenced in a study of T-cell reconstitution after alpha-beta-depleted transplantation in children (dated by TCRdb to the mid-2010s). Libraries came from PCR. The instrument was an Illumina HiSeq 2500. TCR libraries were prepared with molecular barcoding, using unique molecular identifiers to normalize TCRbeta repertoire quantification. TCRdb trimmed the raw reads at Q25, called clones with MiXCR and kept productive beta chains. Rows with a matching CDR3 protein are joined into one entry that keeps the most common DNA and genes. The sample table records more than 200,000 distinct CDR3 sequences; 20% to 30% of these occur just once. 4% to 5.5% of the sample belongs to the ten largest clones. Interpreted using the paper, the treatment or condition label stands for: allogeneic hematopoietic cell transplantation with graft depleted of TCRalphabeta T cells and CD19 B cells.

This sample comprised PBMCs, mostly from graft donor cells, obtained 360 days after TCRalphabeta/CD19-depleted stem cell transplant. The source of these receptors is a female patient between 2 and 15 years old who had a stem cell transplant for congenital amegakaryocytic thrombocytopenia, so the T cells may come from the graft donor.

The chain couples TRBV5-1 to TRBJ2-1; 9 bases agree with TRBD1. CDR3 length: 15 amino acids. Per the germline V gene, CDR1 is SGHRS and CDR2 is YFSETQ. After removal of 4 bases from V and 7 bases from J, the junction contained 9 bases not matched to a gene. CDR3 amino acids: CASSPGTGRINEQFF. The CDR3 coding sequence is TGCGCCAGCAGCCCCGGGACAGGGAGGATAAATGAGCAGTTCTTC.

V usage is TRBV20-1 and J usage is TRBJ2-3, with TRBD2 identical over 9 bases. CDR1 is DFQATT, CDR2 SNEGSKA, per germline (reference sequence). There are 15 residues in the CDR3. V shed 3 bases and J 2 bases; nucleotides not matched to a gene: 6. The CDR3 nucleotides are TGCAGTGCTAGGTCGGGACTAGCCTTCACAGATACGCAGTATTTT. Translated, it gives CSARSGLAFTDTQYF.

This rearrangement joins TRBV15 to TRBJ2-1; TRBD2 matches at 11 bases. The germline CDR1 and CDR2 sequences are LNHNV and YYDKDF (reference sequence). The V and J ends lost 1 base and 4 bases, in that order; junction bases with no gene match: 0. The CDR3 runs 15 residues. In nucleotides, the CDR3 is TGTGCCACCAGCAGAGTAGCGGGAGGGTACAATGAGCAGTTCTTC. Translated: CATSRVAGGYNEQFF.

This clonotype occurred a few times. The chain combines TRBV20-1 with TRBJ1-6; D is uncertain. V dropped 0 bases and J dropped 0 bases, with 9 bases sitting between them. Germline CDR1 is DFQATT and CDR2 is SNEGSKA (reference sequence). This CDR3 contains 16 residues. The CDR3 spells CSAREGGSSYNSPLHF. In nucleotides, the CDR3 is TGCAGTGCTAGAGAGGGCGGCAGCTCCTATAATTCACCCCTCCACTTT.

The chain recombines TRBV3-1 with TRBJ2-1, with 10 bases aligning to TRBD2. This CDR3 region has 17 residues. V was pared by 2 bases and J by 3 bases, with 7 bases of the junction left unmatched. Germline-derived CDR1 and CDR2 are LGHDT and YNNKEL (reference sequence). The CDR3 is CASSQWLAGVFYNEQFF. CDR3 sequence (DNA): TGTGCCAGCAGCCAATGGCTAGCGGGGGTTTTCTACAATGAGCAGTTCTTC.

The V gene is TRBV6-1, the J gene TRBJ1-1, with D possibly matching TRBD1 (5 bases). The CDR3 runs 13 residues. CDR1 MNHNS and CDR2 SASEGT come from the germline V gene. Trimming took off 3 bases at V and 2 bases at J, with 7 bases between the two ends. CDR3 sequence reads: CASSEWTNTEAFF. Here the CDR3 DNA reads TGTGCCAGCAGTGAGTGGACAAACACTGAAGCTTTCTTT.

V is TRBV2 and J is TRBJ2-3; D is undetermined. V lost 7 bases and J lost 0, with 14 bases in between. Germline V gene sequence: CDR1 SNHLY, CDR2 FYNNEI. This CDR3 is 15 amino acids long. Here the CDR3 DNA reads TGTGCCAGCACCCTCCTTTCAGACAGCACAGATACGCAGTATTTT. Translating gives CASTLLSDSTDTQYF.

This clonotype was found a few times. The gene calls are TRBV24-1 and TRBJ2-2; D not certain. The CDR3 spans 11 residues. Germline values: CDR1 KGHDR, CDR2 SFDVKD. The V gene lost 9 bases and the J gene lost 3 bases, with 4 bases spanning the gap. CDR3 residues: CATSDTGELFF. CDR3 nucleotides: TGTGCCACCTCCGACACCGGGGAGCTGTTTTTT.

The chain recombines TRBV5-1 with TRBJ2-2; D call uncertain. The CDR3 runs 14 residues. V dropped 4 bases and J dropped 0 bases, with 7 bases sitting between them. The germline gives CDR1 SGHRS, CDR2 YFSETQ. The CDR3 protein is CASSMTPNTGELFF. The CDR3 nucleotides read TGCGCCAGCAGCATGACACCGAACACCGGGGAGCTGTTTTTT. The full variable domain, in which reference TRBV5-1 and TRBJ2-2 provide the parts outside the CDR3, is KAGVTQTPRYLIKTRGQQVTLSCSPISGHRSVSWYQQTPGQGLQFLFEYFSETQRNKGNFPGRFSGRQFSNSRSEMNVSTLELGDSALYLCASSMTPNTGELFFGEGSRLTVL.

This clonotype has a single count. The J gene is TRBJ2-7, the V gene TRBV5-1; D may be TRBD2 (5 bases). The ends were cut back, 7 bases at V and 3 bases at J, with 20 bases in the middle. This CDR3 comprises 15 residues. Germline V lookup: CDR1 SGHRS, CDR2 YFSETQ. The CDR3 loop is CASGPSDYLGYEQYF. The CDR3 DNA reads as TGCGCCAGCGGGCCGTCCGACTATCTTGGCTACGAGCAGTACTTC. Full variable domain (outside the CDR3, taken from reference TRBV5-1 and TRBJ2-7): KAGVTQTPRYLIKTRGQQVTLSCSPISGHRSVSWYQQTPGQGLQFLFEYFSETQRNKGNFPGRFSGRQFSNSRSEMNVSTLELGDSALYLCASGPSDYLGYEQYFGPGTRLTVT.

CDR3 in amino acids: CAISESRGDREYQPQHF. The DNA for the CDR3 is TGTGCCATCAGTGAGTCTAGGGGGGACAGGGAGTATCAGCCCCAGCATTTT. This chain links TRBV10-3 with TRBJ1-5, with 9 bases fitting TRBD1. The CDR3 spans 17 residues. The germline gives CDR1 ENHRY, CDR2 SYGVKD. Trimming at V came to 0 bases and at J to 5 bases, leaving 8 bases not matched to a gene.

This clonotype was picked up a small number of times. J is TRBJ1-5 and V is TRBV12-3 or TRBV12-4; D is uncertain. The CDR3 has 13 amino acids. V was trimmed by 5 bases and J by 7 bases, leaving 12 bases between them. CDR3 protein: CASSLRTYQPQHF. CDR3 DNA: TGTGCCAGCAGTCTACGGACCTACCAGCCCCAGCATTTT.

This clonotype was observed a handful of times. The chain is built from TRBV11-2 and TRBJ2-5; TRBD2 might be the D (6 bases). Germline V gene lookup returns CDR1 SGHAT and CDR2 FQNNGV. Trimming shortened V by 1 base and J by 7 bases, and 25 bases separated the two germline ends. The CDR3 length is 18 residues. In DNA form, the CDR3 reads TGTGCCAGCAGCTTAGTTATGTTACTAGCAGCGCCCCAGGGGACCCAGTACTTC. Its translation is CASSLVMLLAAPQGTQYF.

This rearrangement joins TRBV6-2 or TRBV6-3 to TRBJ2-1; TRBD2 matches at 8 bases. V shed 11 bases, J shed 0 bases, and the junction held 6 bases outside the gene matches. Germline V CDR1 and CDR2: MNHEY, SVGEGT. The CDR3 has 14 amino acids. DNA for the CDR3: TGTGCCTGTACTAGCGGTAGCTCCTACAATGAGCAGTTCTTC. Residues: CACTSGSSYNEQFF.

The chain couples TRBV10-3 to TRBJ1-1; the D is unclear. The CDR3 sequence is 13 residues long. V was cut by 10 bases and J by 6 bases, with 18 bases left in between. Per germline, CDR1 ENHRY and CDR2 SYGVKD. CDR3 region: CANSEDSLAEAFF. The CDR3 coding sequence is TGTGCCAACTCAGAGGATTCGTTGGCTGAAGCTTTCTTT.

This clonotype turned up a few times. J is TRBJ2-1 and V is TRBV29-1, with D maybe TRBD1 (5 bases). Per germline, CDR1 SQVTM and CDR2 ANQGSEA. Trimming stripped 4 bases from V and 1 base from J, with 8 bases between. This CDR3 has 13 amino acids. CDR3 in amino acids: CSVAAGSYNEQFF. The DNA for the CDR3 is TGCAGCGTTGCGGCAGGGTCCTACAATGAGCAGTTCTTC.

The gene calls are TRBV29-1 and TRBJ1-1, with D possibly TRBD1 on 5 matching bases. Germline lookup yields CDR1 SQVTM and CDR2 ANQGSEA. V lost 1 base and J 4 bases, leaving 7 bases between the germline ends. This CDR3 contains 12 residues. CDR3 in amino acids: CSVEGGATEAFF. CDR3 DNA sequence: TGCAGCGTTGAAGGGGGCGCCACTGAAGCTTTCTTT.

The table lists this clonotype with many counts. V usage is TRBV27 and J usage is TRBJ2-1, with 10 nucleotides matching TRBD1. Germline CDR1 and CDR2: MNHEY and SMNVEV (reference sequence). CDR3 length: 14 residues. V shed 4 bases and J 6 bases; nucleotides not matched to a gene: 3. CDR3 nucleotide sequence: TGTGCCAGCAGTTACCGGGACAGGGGCAATGAGCAGTTCTTC. Its protein product is CASSYRDRGNEQFF.

The chain recombines TRBV30 with TRBJ1-1, with D unclear. Germline-derived CDR1 and CDR2 are GTSNPN and SVGIG (reference sequence). The CDR3 has 13 residues. Deletions cut 7 bases from V and 3 bases from J, with 15 bases between. This chain's CDR3 is CAYHFGWDTEAFF. In DNA, the CDR3 is TGTGCCTACCACTTCGGGTGGGACACTGAAGCTTTCTTT.